This T cell receptor beta chain came from a study of response to subunit inactivated influenza vaccine (dated by TCRdb to the late 2010s). For the wider study: Deep quantitative T cell receptor repertoire profiling was used in the study to track responses to a trivalent subunit inactivated influenza vaccine.

Remarks on this clonotype: Which antigen it targets is not known. There are no base qualities to consult, and no much larger clone falls within one base.

Results and caveats for the whole study, not just this receptor: According to the authors, only a limited number of new T cells may be recruited by each seasonal influenza vaccination.

CDR1 and CDR2 are drawn from the germline V gene (reference sequence): DFQATT, SNEGSKA. The CDR3 measures 16 amino acids from cysteine to phenylalanine. Only the CDR3 portion is preserved as DNA: 48 bases, with reading frame beginning at the first base. V has 2 bases trimmed and J has 4 bases trimmed; junction bases matching no gene number 7. The receptor library was made with RT-PCR. Sequenced using an Illumina HiSeq 2500. TCRdb trimmed public reads at Q25 via fastp, called clones via MiXCR and kept in-frame beta chains. A single entry per CDR3 protein holds the most common genes and DNA from its merged rows. The sample data list 650,000 or so distinct CDR3 sequences, and about 15% of these were observed just once. 6.5% to 8% of the sample rests with the top ten.

In this chain, TRBV20-1 is recombined with TRBJ2-2, with 10 bases matching TRBD1. This material consisted of PBMCs from blood, taken around 15 days before vaccination. The sequence derives from a man aged 50 to 60 who received an inactivated influenza vaccine. Donor details come from another sample of the same person, matched by shared clones. CDR3 sequence: CSARSDRGARTGELFF. The DNA sequence is as follows: TGCAGTGCTAGATCGGACAGGGGGGCGCGCACCGGGGAGCTGTTTTTT.